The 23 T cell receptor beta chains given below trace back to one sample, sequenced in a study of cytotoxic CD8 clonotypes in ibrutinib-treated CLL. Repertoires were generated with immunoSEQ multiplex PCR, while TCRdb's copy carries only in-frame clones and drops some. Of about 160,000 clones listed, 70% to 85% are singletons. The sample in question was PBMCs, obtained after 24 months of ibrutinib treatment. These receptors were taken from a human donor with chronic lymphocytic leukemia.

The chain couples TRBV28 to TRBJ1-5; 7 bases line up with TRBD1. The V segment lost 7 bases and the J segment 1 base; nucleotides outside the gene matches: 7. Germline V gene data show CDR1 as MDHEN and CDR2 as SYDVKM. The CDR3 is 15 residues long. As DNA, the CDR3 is TGTGCCAGCATACGACAGGGTGGGAGCAATCAGCCCCAGCATTTT. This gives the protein CASIRQGGSNQPQHF.

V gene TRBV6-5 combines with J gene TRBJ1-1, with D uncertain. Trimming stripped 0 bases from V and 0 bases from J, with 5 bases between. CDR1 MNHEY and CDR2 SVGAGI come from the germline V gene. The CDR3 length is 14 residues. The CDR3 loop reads CASSYSGLNTEAFF. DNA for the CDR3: TGTGCCAGCAGTTACTCAGGGCTGAACACTGAAGCTTTCTTT.

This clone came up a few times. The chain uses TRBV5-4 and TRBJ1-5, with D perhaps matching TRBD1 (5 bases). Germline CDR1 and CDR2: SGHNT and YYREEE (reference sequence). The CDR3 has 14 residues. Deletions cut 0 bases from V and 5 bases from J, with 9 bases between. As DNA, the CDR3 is TGTGCCAGCAGCTTGGGAGGGGTGGATCAGCCCCAGCATTTT. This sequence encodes CASSLGGVDQPQHF. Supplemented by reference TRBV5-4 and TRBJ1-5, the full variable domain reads ETGVTQSPTHLIKTRGQQVTLRCSSQSGHNTVSWYQQALGQGPQFIFQYYREEENGRGNFPPRFSGLQFPNYSSELNVNALELDDSALYLCASSLGGVDQPQHFGDGTRLSIL.

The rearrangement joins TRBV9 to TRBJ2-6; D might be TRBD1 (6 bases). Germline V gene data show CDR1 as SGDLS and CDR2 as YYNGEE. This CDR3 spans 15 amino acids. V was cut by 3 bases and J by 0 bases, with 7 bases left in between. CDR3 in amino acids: CASSAQGSGANVLTF. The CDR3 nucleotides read TGTGCCAGCAGCGCACAGGGCTCTGGGGCCAACGTCCTGACTTTC.

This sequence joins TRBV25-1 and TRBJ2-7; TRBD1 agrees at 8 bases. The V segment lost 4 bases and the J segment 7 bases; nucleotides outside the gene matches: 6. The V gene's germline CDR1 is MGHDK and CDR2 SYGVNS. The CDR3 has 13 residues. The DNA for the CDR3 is TGTGCCAGCAGTGGACGGACAGGGCGGGAGCAGTACTTC. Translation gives CASSGRTGREQYF.

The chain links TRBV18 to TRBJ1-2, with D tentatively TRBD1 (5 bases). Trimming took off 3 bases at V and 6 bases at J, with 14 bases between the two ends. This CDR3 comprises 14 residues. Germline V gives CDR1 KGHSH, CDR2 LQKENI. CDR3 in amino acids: CASSPQGMGDGYTF. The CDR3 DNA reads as TGTGCCAGCTCACCCCAGGGTATGGGAGATGGCTACACCTTC.

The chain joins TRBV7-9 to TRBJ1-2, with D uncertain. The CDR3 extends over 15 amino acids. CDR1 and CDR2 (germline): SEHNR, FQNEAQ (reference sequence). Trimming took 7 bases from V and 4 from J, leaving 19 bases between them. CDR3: CASINAGYEGYGYTF. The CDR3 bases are TGTGCCAGCATCAACGCGGGGTACGAGGGCTATGGCTACACCTTC.

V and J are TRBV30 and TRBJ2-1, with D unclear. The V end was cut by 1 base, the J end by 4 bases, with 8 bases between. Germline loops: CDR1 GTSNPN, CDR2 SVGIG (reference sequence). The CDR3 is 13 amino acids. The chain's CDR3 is CAWSEGLYNEQFF. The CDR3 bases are TGTGCCTGGAGTGAAGGTTTGTACAATGAGCAGTTCTTC.

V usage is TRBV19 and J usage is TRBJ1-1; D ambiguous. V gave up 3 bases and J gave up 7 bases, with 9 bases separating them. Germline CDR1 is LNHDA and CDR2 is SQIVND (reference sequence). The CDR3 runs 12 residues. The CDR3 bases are TGTGCCAGTAGTATCCGGGCCAGTGAAGCTTTCTTT. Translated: CASSIRASEAFF.

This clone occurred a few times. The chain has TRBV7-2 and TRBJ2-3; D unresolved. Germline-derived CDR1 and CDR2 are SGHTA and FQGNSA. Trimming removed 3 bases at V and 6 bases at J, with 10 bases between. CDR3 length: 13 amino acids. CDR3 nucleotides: TGTGCCAGCAGCTTCGCGCAGTGGGATACGCAGTATTTT. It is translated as CASSFAQWDTQYF.

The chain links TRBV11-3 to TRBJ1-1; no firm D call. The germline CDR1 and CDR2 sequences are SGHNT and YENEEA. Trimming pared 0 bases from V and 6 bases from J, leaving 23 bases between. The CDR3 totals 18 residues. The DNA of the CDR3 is TGTGCCAGCAGCTTAGAAGATCCGGGTGCCTCAGGTTTATCTGAAGCTTTCTTT. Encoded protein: CASSLEDPGASGLSEAFF.

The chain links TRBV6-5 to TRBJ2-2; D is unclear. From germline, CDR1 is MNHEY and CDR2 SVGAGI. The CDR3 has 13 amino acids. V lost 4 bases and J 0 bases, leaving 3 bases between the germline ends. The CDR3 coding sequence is TGTGCCAGCAGTTTGACGAACACCGGGGAGCTGTTTTTT. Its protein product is CASSLTNTGELFF.

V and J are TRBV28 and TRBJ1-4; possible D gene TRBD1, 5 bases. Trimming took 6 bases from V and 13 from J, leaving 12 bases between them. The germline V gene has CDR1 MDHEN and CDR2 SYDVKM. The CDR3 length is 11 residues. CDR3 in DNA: TGTGCCAGCAGACGACGAGGGACACTGTTTTTT. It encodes CASRRRGTLFF.

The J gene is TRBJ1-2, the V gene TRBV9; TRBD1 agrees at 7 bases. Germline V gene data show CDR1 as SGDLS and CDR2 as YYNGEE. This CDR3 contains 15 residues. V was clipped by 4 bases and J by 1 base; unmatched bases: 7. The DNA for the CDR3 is TGTGCCAGCAGCAAGGGGGCGAATTTTAACTATGGCTACACCTTC. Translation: CASSKGANFNYGYTF. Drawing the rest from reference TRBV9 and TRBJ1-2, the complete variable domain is DSGVTQTPKHLITATGQRVTLRCSPRSGDLSVYWYQQSLDQGLQFLIQYYNGEERAKGNILERFSAQQFPDLHSELNLSSLELGDSALYFCASSKGANFNYGYTFGSGTRLTVV.

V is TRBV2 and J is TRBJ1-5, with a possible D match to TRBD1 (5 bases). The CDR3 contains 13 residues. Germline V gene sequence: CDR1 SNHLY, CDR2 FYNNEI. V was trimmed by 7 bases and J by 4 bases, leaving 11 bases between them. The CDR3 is CASKFEGNQPQHF. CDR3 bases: TGTGCCAGCAAATTCGAGGGGAATCAGCCCCAGCATTTT.

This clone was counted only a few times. CDR3 amino acids: CASSPVPGHPGKAEAFF. DNA for the CDR3: TGTGCCAGCTCACCTGTTCCGGGACACCCGGGGAAGGCTGAAGCTTTCTTT. The rearrangement joins TRBV18 to TRBJ1-1, with D possibly being TRBD1 (6 bases). Germline V gene data show CDR1 as KGHSH and CDR2 as LQKENI. V was shortened by 3 bases and J by 6 bases, with 23 bases between the two germline ends. The CDR3 has 17 residues.

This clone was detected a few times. The CDR3 region is CASSLGQGIPQPQHF. In DNA form, the CDR3 reads TGTGCCAGCAGCCTAGGACAGGGGATTCCTCAGCCCCAGCATTTT. The chain carries TRBV7-6 and TRBJ1-5, with TRBD1 matching 9 bases. J lost 6 bases, V lost 5 bases, and 8 bases had no gene match. Germline V CDR1 and CDR2: SGHVS, FNYEAQ. This CDR3 has 15 residues.

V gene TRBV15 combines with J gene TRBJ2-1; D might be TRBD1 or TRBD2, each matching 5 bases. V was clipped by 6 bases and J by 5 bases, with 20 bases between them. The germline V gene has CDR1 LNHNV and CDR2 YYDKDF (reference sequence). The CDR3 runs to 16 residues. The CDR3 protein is CATSLGTPGTDNEQFF. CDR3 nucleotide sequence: TGTGCCACCAGTTTGGGGACCCCGGGAACAGACAATGAGCAGTTCTTC.

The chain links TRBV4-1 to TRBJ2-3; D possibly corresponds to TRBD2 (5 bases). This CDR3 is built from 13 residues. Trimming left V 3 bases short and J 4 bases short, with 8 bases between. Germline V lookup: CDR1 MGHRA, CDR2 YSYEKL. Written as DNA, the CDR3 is TGCGCCAGCAGCCAGTCCGGGGCAGATACGCAGTATTTT. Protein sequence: CASSQSGADTQYF.

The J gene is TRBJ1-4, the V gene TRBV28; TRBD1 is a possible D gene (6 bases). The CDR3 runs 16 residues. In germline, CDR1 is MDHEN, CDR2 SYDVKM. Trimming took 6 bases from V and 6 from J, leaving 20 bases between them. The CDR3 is CASSFPLPGVDEKLFF. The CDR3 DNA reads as TGTGCCAGCAGCTTCCCTCTCCCAGGGGTAGATGAAAAACTGTTTTTT. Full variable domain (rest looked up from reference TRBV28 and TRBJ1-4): DVKVTQSSRYLVKRTGEKVFLECVQDMDHENMFWYRQDPGLGLRLIYFSYDVKMKEKGDIPEGYSVSREKKERFSLILESASTNQTSMYLCASSFPLPGVDEKLFFGSGTQLSVL.

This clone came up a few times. The CDR3, as DNA: TGTGCCAGCAGCCTGACAGTTTCTGGGGCCAACGTCCTGACTTTC. It is translated as CASSLTVSGANVLTF. The chain employs TRBV7-2 and TRBJ2-6; perhaps TRBD1 as D (5 bases). The length of the CDR3 is 15 residues. The V end lost 5 bases, the J end lost 1 base, and 9 bases lay between the germline ends. Germline CDR1 reads SGHTA; CDR2 reads FQGNSA.

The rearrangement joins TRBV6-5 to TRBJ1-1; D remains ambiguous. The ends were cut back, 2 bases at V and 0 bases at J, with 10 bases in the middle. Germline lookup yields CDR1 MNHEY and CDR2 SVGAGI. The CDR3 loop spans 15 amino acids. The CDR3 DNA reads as TGTGCCAGCAGTTACGGAAGCGACATGAACACTGAAGCTTTCTTT. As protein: CASSYGSDMNTEAFF.

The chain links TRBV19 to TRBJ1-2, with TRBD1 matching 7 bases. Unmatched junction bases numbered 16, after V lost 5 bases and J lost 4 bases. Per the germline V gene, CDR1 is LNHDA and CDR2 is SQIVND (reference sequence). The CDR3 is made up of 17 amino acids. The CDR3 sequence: CASSPRAQTGMGYGYTF. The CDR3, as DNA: TGTGCCAGTAGTCCAAGGGCCCAGACAGGGATGGGCTATGGCTACACCTTC.